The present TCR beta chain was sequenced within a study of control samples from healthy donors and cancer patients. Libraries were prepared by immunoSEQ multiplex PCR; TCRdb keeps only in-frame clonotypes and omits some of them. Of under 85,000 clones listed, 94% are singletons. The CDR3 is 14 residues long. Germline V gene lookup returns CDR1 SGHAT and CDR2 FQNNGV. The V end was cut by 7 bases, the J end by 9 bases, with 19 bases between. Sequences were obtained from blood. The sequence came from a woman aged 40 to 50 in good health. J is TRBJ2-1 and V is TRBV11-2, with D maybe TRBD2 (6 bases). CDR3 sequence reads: CASTKSGTSIEQFF. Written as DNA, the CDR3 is TGTGCCAGCACAAAATCCGGGACTTCTATTGAGCAGTTCTTC.